These T cell receptor beta chains were read from a single sample in a study of long-term antiretroviral therapy in people with HIV. TCRdb's table, derived via immunoSEQ multiplex PCR, lists solely in-frame clones and lacks some. Seen here are more than 20,000 clones, approximately 84% observed once, and the top ten hold more than 3.5%. Source: unsorted PBMCs, taken 0.5 years after starting antiretroviral therapy. The receptors here all came from a man aged 18 to 30 with HIV. CDR3s include the opening cysteine and the closing phenylalanine or tryptophan. Each record gives: V gene, D gene, clone size, J gene, CDR3 DNA, CDR3 protein. A D gene is named only where the DNA matches it firmly. Size is stated for part of the rows, as once, few or many counts, or as a class when the clone is expanded.

V gene: TRBV2
D gene: TRBD1
clone size: NA
J gene: TRBJ2-2
CDR3 DNA: TGTGCCAGCAGCAAGGGACAGACCGCGAACACCGGGGAGCTGTTTTTT
CDR3 protein: CASSKGQTANTGELFF

V gene: TRBV7-3
D gene: NA
clone size: NA
J gene: TRBJ1-6
CDR3 DNA: TGTGCCAGCAGCTTAACAGGGGTTAATTCACCCCTCCACTTT
CDR3 protein: CASSLTGVNSPLHF

V gene: TRBV7-3
D gene: NA
clone size: NA
J gene: TRBJ1-2
CDR3 DNA: TGTGCCAGCAGCTTAAATGGGGGGCAGGCCCAGGGAGGCTACACCTTC
CDR3 protein: CASSLNGGQAQGGYTF

V gene: TRBV6-6
D gene: TRBD1
clone size: NA
J gene: TRBJ1-2
CDR3 DNA: TGTGCCAGCAGTTACAGGAGGCAGGGGGACTATGGCTACACCTTC
CDR3 protein: CASSYRRQGDYGYTF

V gene: TRBV7-3
D gene: TRBD2
clone size: NA
J gene: TRBJ2-1
CDR3 DNA: TGTGCCAGCAGCTTATGGTCTAGCGGGGACCTATCCTACAATGAGCAGTTCTTC
CDR3 protein: CASSLWSSGDLSYNEQFF

V gene: TRBV4-2
D gene: TRBD1
clone size: NA
J gene: TRBJ1-3
CDR3 DNA: TGTGCCAGCAGCCAGCCCGCGGGGACAGGGATGGACACCATATATTTT
CDR3 protein: CASSQPAGTGMDTIYF

V gene: TRBV27
D gene: NA
clone size: NA
J gene: TRBJ2-3
CDR3 DNA: TGTGCCAGCAGTTTATTGCAGAGCACAGATACGCAGTATTTT
CDR3 protein: CASSLLQSTDTQYF

V gene: TRBV6-6
D gene: TRBD2
clone size: NA
J gene: TRBJ2-1
CDR3 DNA: TGTGCCAGCAGACCGAGCGGGGGGCGAGACAATGAGCAGTTCTTC
CDR3 protein: CASRPSGGRDNEQFF

V gene: TRBV7-2
D gene: NA
clone size: NA
J gene: TRBJ1-5
CDR3 DNA: TGTGCCAGCAGCTGGGCGGACGGCAATCAGCCCCAGCATTTT
CDR3 protein: CASSWADGNQPQHF

V gene: TRBV5-6
D gene: NA
clone size: NA
J gene: TRBJ2-2
CDR3 DNA: TGTGCCAGCAACCTCAGGGGCCCGGGCACCGGGGAGCTGTTTTTT
CDR3 protein: CASNLRGPGTGELFF

V gene: TRBV14
D gene: NA
clone size: NA
J gene: TRBJ1-1
CDR3 DNA: TGTGCCAGCAGCCAAGGTGGGTGGCGGACTGAAGCTTTCTTT
CDR3 protein: CASSQGGWRTEAFF

V gene: TRBV4-1
D gene: NA
clone size: NA
J gene: TRBJ1-1
CDR3 DNA: TGCGCCAGCAGCCAAGTCGTGAACACTGAAGCTTTCTTT
CDR3 protein: CASSQVVNTEAFF

V gene: TRBV6-4
D gene: TRBD2
clone size: once
J gene: TRBJ2-1
CDR3 DNA: TGTGCCAGCAGGGAAGAGCCAGCGGGGTACAATGAGCAGTTCTTC
CDR3 protein: CASREEPAGYNEQFF

V gene: TRBV5-6
D gene: NA
clone size: NA
J gene: TRBJ1-1
CDR3 DNA: TGTGCCAGCAGCATAGGCGGATCAGGGGACACTGAAGCTTTCTTT
CDR3 protein: CASSIGGSGDTEAFF

V gene: TRBV2
D gene: TRBD1
clone size: NA
J gene: TRBJ2-7
CDR3 DNA: TGTGCCAGCAGCCGTCGACAGGGGGCCTACGAGCAGTACTTC
CDR3 protein: CASSRRQGAYEQYF

V gene: TRBV15
D gene: NA
clone size: NA
J gene: TRBJ1-1
CDR3 DNA: TGTGCCACCAGCAGAGACGGACTTTTCGGGCGGGGGAACACTGAAGCTTTCTTT
CDR3 protein: CATSRDGLFGRGNTEAFF

V gene: TRBV6-1
D gene: NA
clone size: few
J gene: TRBJ1-2
CDR3 DNA: TGTGCCAGCATTGACAGGTATGGCTACACCTTC
CDR3 protein: CASIDRYGYTF

V gene: TRBV6-6
D gene: TRBD2
clone size: NA
J gene: TRBJ2-1
CDR3 DNA: TGTGCCAGCAGTTCCGCTAGCGGGGGGCCGCGGGAGCAGTTCTTC
CDR3 protein: CASSSASGGPREQFF

V gene: TRBV6-1
D gene: TRBD1
clone size: NA
J gene: TRBJ2-7
CDR3 DNA: TGTGCCAGCAGTGGTCCAGGGGGCCACGAGCAGTACTTC
CDR3 protein: CASSGPGGHEQYF

V gene: TRBV25-1
D gene: NA
clone size: few
J gene: TRBJ1-5
CDR3 DNA: TGTGCCAGCAGTGACAGAAGCAATCAGCCCCAGCATTTT
CDR3 protein: CASSDRSNQPQHF

V gene: TRBV15
D gene: TRBD1
clone size: NA
J gene: TRBJ1-1
CDR3 DNA: TGTGCCACCAGCAGGCGGGACAGTTCGAACACTGAAGCTTTCTTT
CDR3 protein: CATSRRDSSNTEAFF

V gene: TRBV19
D gene: NA
clone size: once
J gene: TRBJ1-2
CDR3 DNA: TGTGCCAGTTGGGAACCGAGACAGGCCCGTGATGGGTATGGCTACACCTTC
CDR3 protein: CASWEPRQARDGYGYTF

V gene: TRBV14
D gene: TRBD1
clone size: once
J gene: TRBJ1-1
CDR3 DNA: TGTGCCAGCAGCCTGGACAGGGAGGGATGGACTGAAGCTTTCTTT
CDR3 protein: CASSLDREGWTEAFF

V gene: TRBV27
D gene: NA
clone size: NA
J gene: TRBJ2-3
CDR3 DNA: TGTGCCAGCAGTCCGGGGGTCGAGGCCCCAGATACGCAGTATTTT
CDR3 protein: CASSPGVEAPDTQYF

V gene: TRBV15
D gene: NA
clone size: NA
J gene: TRBJ1-4
CDR3 DNA: TGTGCCACCAGCAGAGAGAATGAAAAACTGTTTTTT
CDR3 protein: CATSRENEKLFF

V gene: TRBV28
D gene: NA
clone size: NA
J gene: TRBJ1-2
CDR3 DNA: TGTGCCAGCAGTTCCAACAGGGAGCTCGCTCATGGCTACACCTTC
CDR3 protein: CASSSNRELAHGYTF

V gene: TRBV6-6
D gene: TRBD2
clone size: NA
J gene: TRBJ2-3
CDR3 DNA: TGTGCCAGCAGTTACGGACTAGCAGATACGCAGTATTTT
CDR3 protein: CASSYGLADTQYF

V gene: TRBV5-1
D gene: NA
clone size: NA
J gene: TRBJ2-2
CDR3 DNA: TGCGCCAGCAGCTTGGAGGCACAGTTAAACACCGGGGAGCTGTTTTTT
CDR3 protein: CASSLEAQLNTGELFF

V gene: TRBV19
D gene: NA
clone size: NA
J gene: TRBJ2-5
CDR3 DNA: TGTGCCAGTTTCTGGAGTGAGACCCAGTACTTC
CDR3 protein: CASFWSETQYF

V gene: TRBV28
D gene: NA
clone size: few
J gene: TRBJ2-7
CDR3 DNA: TGTGCCAGCAGTTTGTGGACTAAAGAAAGGGGCGTGGGTGAGCAGTACTTC
CDR3 protein: CASSLWTKERGVGEQYF

V gene: TRBV5-4
D gene: TRBD2
clone size: NA
J gene: TRBJ2-5
CDR3 DNA: TGTGCCAGCAGCCTACTCAATCTAGCGGGGGGTGAGACCCAGTACTTC
CDR3 protein: CASSLLNLAGGETQYF

V gene: TRBV7-3
D gene: TRBD1
clone size: NA
J gene: TRBJ2-2
CDR3 DNA: TGTGCCAGCAGCCCCCTCCCGGGGACAGGCACCGGGGAGCTGTTTTTT
CDR3 protein: CASSPLPGTGTGELFF

V gene: TRBV7-3
D gene: NA
clone size: NA
J gene: TRBJ2-5
CDR3 DNA: TGTGCCAGCAGCCAAGGACAGAAAGAGACCCAGTACTTC
CDR3 protein: CASSQGQKETQYF

V gene: TRBV19
D gene: NA
clone size: NA
J gene: TRBJ2-1
CDR3 DNA: TGTGCCAGTAGTATAGTTTACAATGAGCAGTTCTTC
CDR3 protein: CASSIVYNEQFF

V gene: TRBV7-3
D gene: NA
clone size: NA
J gene: TRBJ2-7
CDR3 DNA: TGTGCCAGCAGCTTCACACAGGGTTACGAGCAGTACTTC
CDR3 protein: CASSFTQGYEQYF

V gene: TRBV4-3
D gene: TRBD2
clone size: NA
J gene: TRBJ2-1
CDR3 DNA: TGCGCCAGCAGCAAAACGACTAGCGGGAACTACAATGAGCAGTTCTTC
CDR3 protein: CASSKTTSGNYNEQFF

V gene: TRBV7-3
D gene: NA
clone size: NA
J gene: TRBJ2-2
CDR3 DNA: TGTGCCAGCAGCTTACGGTTGGGGGAGCTGTTTTTT
CDR3 protein: CASSLRLGELFF

V gene: TRBV7-3
D gene: NA
clone size: NA
J gene: TRBJ2-2
CDR3 DNA: TGTGCCAGCAGCTTAATAGACGGGTTAGCAGGGGAGCTGTTTTTT
CDR3 protein: CASSLIDGLAGELFF

V gene: TRBV18
D gene: NA
clone size: NA
J gene: TRBJ2-2
CDR3 DNA: TGTGCCAGCCCCCCGGAGATCTCGAACACCGGGGAGCTGTTTTTT
CDR3 protein: CASPPEISNTGELFF

V gene: TRBV7-2
D gene: NA
clone size: NA
J gene: TRBJ1-2
CDR3 DNA: TGTGCCAGCACCCTCGGTCCGGCCCGTGAGGGCTATGGCTACACCTTC
CDR3 protein: CASTLGPAREGYGYTF

V gene: TRBV2
D gene: NA
clone size: NA
J gene: TRBJ1-1
CDR3 DNA: TGTGCCAGCAGTGTGACAGCCGCGATGAACACTGAAGCTTTCTTT
CDR3 protein: CASSVTAAMNTEAFF

V gene: TRBV4-3
D gene: TRBD2
clone size: NA
J gene: TRBJ2-7
CDR3 DNA: TGCGCCAGCAGCCAAGTAGCGGGTGCATACGAGCAGTACTTC
CDR3 protein: CASSQVAGAYEQYF

V gene: TRBV9
D gene: NA
clone size: NA
J gene: TRBJ1-5
CDR3 DNA: TGTGCCAGCAGCGTAGGACAGAATAGCAATCAGCCCCAGCATTTT
CDR3 protein: CASSVGQNSNQPQHF

V gene: TRBV5-4
D gene: NA
clone size: few
J gene: TRBJ1-2
CDR3 DNA: TGTGCCAGCAGCTTGGGGGGGACCCCTAACTATGGCTACACCTTC
CDR3 protein: CASSLGGTPNYGYTF

V gene: TRBV19
D gene: NA
clone size: NA
J gene: TRBJ1-1
CDR3 DNA: TGTGCCAGTAGTATCGGGCGCACTGAAGCTTTCTTT
CDR3 protein: CASSIGRTEAFF

V gene: TRBV6-5
D gene: NA
clone size: NA
J gene: TRBJ2-2
CDR3 DNA: TGTGCCAGCAGTCCGACTAGCGGGGAGCTGTTTTTT
CDR3 protein: CASSPTSGELFF

V gene: TRBV30
D gene: TRBD1
clone size: NA
J gene: TRBJ1-2
CDR3 DNA: TGTGCCTGGAGCAAAGAAAGGGACAGCTATGGCTACACCTTC
CDR3 protein: CAWSKERDSYGYTF

V gene: TRBV28
D gene: TRBD1
clone size: NA
J gene: TRBJ2-7
CDR3 DNA: TGTGCCAGCAGTACAACCTTCAGGGGGTCGTACGAGCAGTACTTC
CDR3 protein: CASSTTFRGSYEQYF

V gene: TRBV18
D gene: TRBD1
clone size: once
J gene: TRBJ1-4
CDR3 DNA: TGTGCCAGCCAACAGGGGGTTAATGAAAAACTGTTTTTT
CDR3 protein: CASQQGVNEKLFF

V gene: TRBV7-9
D gene: NA
clone size: NA
J gene: TRBJ1-2
CDR3 DNA: TGTGCCAGCAGCTTAGAGGCAGGAGTATATGGCTACACCTTC
CDR3 protein: CASSLEAGVYGYTF

V gene: TRBV28
D gene: NA
clone size: NA
J gene: TRBJ1-2
CDR3 DNA: TGTGCCAGCAGTTTCGGGGAGGAGAGGAGTTACTTC
CDR3 protein: CASSFGEERSYF

V gene: TRBV2
D gene: NA
clone size: NA
J gene: TRBJ2-7
CDR3 DNA: TGTGCCAGCCGCCGAAACGAGCAGTACTTC
CDR3 protein: CASRRNEQYF

V gene: TRBV28
D gene: NA
clone size: once
J gene: TRBJ2-3
CDR3 DNA: TGTGCCAGCACCCAAGCGGGTCTCCCGGGGAGCACAGATACGCAGTATTTT
CDR3 protein: CASTQAGLPGSTDTQYF

V gene: TRBV6-1
D gene: TRBD2
clone size: NA
J gene: TRBJ2-1
CDR3 DNA: TGTGCCAGCAGCCGGACTAGCGCTTACAATGAGCAGTTCTTC
CDR3 protein: CASSRTSAYNEQFF

V gene: TRBV6-1
D gene: NA
clone size: once
J gene: TRBJ1-1
CDR3 DNA: TGTGCCAGCATTCCGTCAGCATACAGAAACACTGAAGCTTTCTTT
CDR3 protein: CASIPSAYRNTEAFF

V gene: TRBV6-4
D gene: NA
clone size: few
J gene: TRBJ2-3
CDR3 DNA: TGTGCCAGCAGTGAGGCAGCGCGAGATACGCAGTATTTT
CDR3 protein: CASSEAARDTQYF

V gene: TRBV6-5
D gene: NA
clone size: NA
J gene: TRBJ1-1
CDR3 DNA: TGTGCCAGCAGAATGGACAGCTACACTGAAGCTTTCTTT
CDR3 protein: CASRMDSYTEAFF

V gene: TRBV5-5
D gene: TRBD1
clone size: NA
J gene: TRBJ2-7
CDR3 DNA: TGTGCCAGCAGCTTGGGACAGGGGTTCGTCGACGAGCAGTACTTC
CDR3 protein: CASSLGQGFVDEQYF